This record concerns one TCR beta chain sequence. Antigen specificity is unknown. Sequencing was performed with immunoSEQ multiplex PCR; in TCRdb, only in-frame clones are kept and a portion is missing. Found here are tens of thousands of clones, 87% of them singletons; the top ten hold roughly a quarter. The sample originates from a study of T cell responses to AZD1222 COVID-19 vaccine. Looking at the study overall: Recipients boosted at about 4 weeks or about 12 weeks are pooled. Study-level findings and limits: Variant regions that are unmutated are reportedly the target of nearly half of spike-specific TCRs. Without day 14 samples, only post-peak T cell repertoires were studied.

V lost 0 bases and J lost 4; bases outside the gene matches: 5. This CDR3 has 15 amino acids. CDR1 is SGHDT and CDR2 is YYEEEE in the germline V gene. The rearrangement uses TRBV5-6 and TRBJ2-5; TRBD1 matches 8 bases. The sequence derives from an adult in good health. Sequences were derived from peripheral blood, sampled on day 0 of AZD1222 vaccination. The CDR3 loop is CASSLVQGVGETQYF. The DNA of the CDR3 is TGTGCCAGCAGCTTGGTACAGGGGGTCGGAGAGACCCAGTACTTC.